This T cell receptor (beta chain) appears in the sequencing data of a study of cytomegalovirus exposure and HLA in healthy donors. Vbeta (60) and Jbeta (13) primers were used in the PCR. Authors' analysis steps: Later work found around 80 million unique TCR beta chains, with 9.5 million to 11 million shared. The table came from immunoSEQ multiplex PCR; TCRdb's copy has only in-frame clones and leaves some out. The V and J calls and clone size come from that table; D and trimming were worked out from the DNA. The table lists 130,000 to 150,000 clones, around 73% of them singletons. CDR3 size: 14 residues. Trimming stripped 3 bases from V and 7 bases from J, with 15 bases between. CDR1 and CDR2 from the germline V gene are MDHEN and SYDVKM.

The chain is built from TRBV28 and TRBJ1-2; possibly TRBD1 for D (5 bases). This clonotype was sampled from a female donor in good health and CMV-seronegative. The sample taken for sequencing was PBMCs. The CDR3 bases are TGTGCCAGCAGTTTTAGGGGTTTGATAGGTGGCTACACCTTC. This codes for CASSFRGLIGGYTF.